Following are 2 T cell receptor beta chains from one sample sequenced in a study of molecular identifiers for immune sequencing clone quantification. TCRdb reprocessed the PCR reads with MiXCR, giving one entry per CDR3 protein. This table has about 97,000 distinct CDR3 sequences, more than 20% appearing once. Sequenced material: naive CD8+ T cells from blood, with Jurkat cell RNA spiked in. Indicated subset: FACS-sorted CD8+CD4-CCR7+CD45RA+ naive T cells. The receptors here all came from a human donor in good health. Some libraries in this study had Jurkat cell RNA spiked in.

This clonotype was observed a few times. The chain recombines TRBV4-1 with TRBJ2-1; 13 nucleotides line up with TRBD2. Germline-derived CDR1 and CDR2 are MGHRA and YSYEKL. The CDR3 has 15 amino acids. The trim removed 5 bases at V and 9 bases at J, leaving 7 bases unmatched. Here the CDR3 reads CASSETSGGAREQFF. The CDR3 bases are TGCGCCAGCAGCGAAACTAGCGGGGGGGCTCGTGAGCAGTTCTTC.

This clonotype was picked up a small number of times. CDR3 residues: CACDTGLNTEAFF. CDR3 nucleotide sequence: TGTGCCTGCGACACTGGCCTAAACACTGAAGCTTTCTTT. The rearrangement joins TRBV6-2 or TRBV6-3 to TRBJ1-1, with unresolved D. Germline CDR1 reads MNHEY; CDR2 reads SVGEGT. V was cut by 11 bases and J by 2 bases, with 15 bases left in between. The CDR3 sequence is 13 residues long.